This is a list of T cell receptor beta chains from one sample in a study of shared clonotypes between healthy human individuals. Only in-frame clones appear in the TCRdb table, and some are missing; sequencing was by immunoSEQ multiplex PCR. The sample includes 2 million to 2.5 million clones, under 95% of them seen just once. Sequencing used naive CD4+ T cells from PBMCs. The receptor set was obtained from a man younger than 35 in good health. Some clones in this sample may be carry-over from other donors' samples. The CDR3 runs from the conserved cysteine through the conserved F or W. Fields, in order: V gene, clone size, D gene, J gene, CDR3 DNA, CDR3 protein. The D gene is left open where the match is weak. For some rows the clone size is stated as once, few or many, or as a class when expanded; others skip it.

>TRBV6-5|-|-|TRBJ1-1
TGTGCCAGCAGTTACTCGTTTGGCACCTACGAAGCTTTCTTT
CASSYSFGTYEAFF
>TRBV6-1|-|TRBD1|TRBJ1-4
TGTGCCAGCAGTGAGGACAGGGGAAATGAAAAACTGTTTTTT
CASSEDRGNEKLFF
>TRBV15|-|TRBD1|TRBJ1-2
TGTGCCACCAAAGGACAGGCGTTTAACTATGGCTACACCTTC
CATKGQAFNYGYTF
>TRBV11-2|-|TRBD2|TRBJ2-3
TGTGCCAGCAGCTCAGGACTAGCGGGTTTTACAGATACGCAGTATTTT
CASSSGLAGFTDTQYF
>TRBV9|-|-|TRBJ2-2
TGTGCCAGCAGCGTGTCCCGGGGTTCGAACACCGGGGAGCTGTTTTTT
CASSVSRGSNTGELFF
>TRBV21-1|-|-|TRBJ2-3
TGTGCCAGCCTTCGAGTAGAGGAGGGATCGGCAGATACGCAGTATTTT
CASLRVEEGSADTQYF
>TRBV27|-|TRBD1|TRBJ2-1
TGTGCCAGCAGTCCGCCAGGGACAGGCTCCTACAATGAGCAGTTCTTC
CASSPPGTGSYNEQFF
>TRBV5-5|-|TRBD1|TRBJ1-2
TGTGCCAGCAGCTCGTCACCGGGACAGGGGTATGGCTACACCTTC
CASSSSPGQGYGYTF
>TRBV11-1|-|TRBD2|TRBJ2-3
TGTGCCAGCAGCTTAGGACTAGCGGCACTCACAGATACGCAGTATTTT
CASSLGLAALTDTQYF
>TRBV7-2|-|-|TRBJ2-1
TGTGCCAGCAGCTGGATGGGACTGCTCAATGAGCAGTTCTTC
CASSWMGLLNEQFF
>TRBV5-4|once|TRBD2|TRBJ2-1
TGTGCCAGCAGCTTGGTATTAGCGGGAGAGTTGGATGAGCAGTTCTTC
CASSLVLAGELDEQFF
>TRBV15|-|-|TRBJ2-7
TGTGCCACCAGCAGAGATCAGGGGCAGTACGAGCAGTACTTC
CATSRDQGQYEQYF
>TRBV5-1|-|-|TRBJ2-4
TGCGCCAGCACCCTGGGGTCGGCCAAAAACATTCAGTACTTC
CASTLGSAKNIQYF
>TRBV7-3|-|TRBD1|TRBJ1-1
TGTGCCAGCAGCTTAGCGCCGCAGGGGGCGAACACTGAAGCTTTCTTT
CASSLAPQGANTEAFF
>TRBV28|-|-|TRBJ1-2
TGTGCCAGCAGTTTAGGAGGCTATGGCTACACCTTC
CASSLGGYGYTF
>TRBV6-1|-|-|TRBJ2-7
TGTGCCAGCAGTGAGGGCAGGTCGCGGGTGTCCAACGAGCAGTACTTC
CASSEGRSRVSNEQYF
>TRBV9|-|TRBD1|TRBJ1-3
TGTGCCAGCAGCGGCCGGGACAGAACTATTGGCTCTGGAAACACCATATATTTT
CASSGRDRTIGSGNTIYF
>TRBV19|-|TRBD1|TRBJ2-3
TGTGCCAGTAGTCTACGACAGGGGGCAGATACGCAGTATTTT
CASSLRQGADTQYF
>TRBV29-1|few|-|TRBJ1-1
TGCAGCGTTGCAGGTCGAAGCTCTTTGGACACTGAAGCTTTCTTT
CSVAGRSSLDTEAFF
>TRBV6-1|-|TRBD1|TRBJ2-1
TGTGCCAGCAGCGATAATATCCGGACAGGGAATGAGCAGTTCTTC
CASSDNIRTGNEQFF
>TRBV28|once|TRBD1|TRBJ2-4
TGTGCCAGCAGTCCGAACAGGGGGCGGCTAGCCAAAAACATTCAGTACTTC
CASSPNRGRLAKNIQYF
>TRBV4-2|-|-|TRBJ2-1
TGTGCCAGCAGCCAAGATGAGAGGCAGGGGATTAATGAGCAGTTCTTC
CASSQDERQGINEQFF
>TRBV5-1|-|-|TRBJ2-3
TGCGCCAGCAGCTCGGAGCGGGTTAGCACAGATACGCAGTATTTT
CASSSERVSTDTQYF
>TRBV19|-|TRBD2|TRBJ2-5
TGTGCCAGTAGTATAGGGCGGGGGGCGAGAGAGACCCAGTACTTC
CASSIGRGARETQYF
>TRBV19|once|-|TRBJ2-5
TGTGCCAGTCATCCGGGGACCTCAGCGGGGACCCAGTACTTC
CASHPGTSAGTQYF
>TRBV7-8|few|-|TRBJ2-7
TGTGCCAGCAGCTTAACGGGTCCTGAGGTGGCGGGGCAGTACTTC
CASSLTGPEVAGQYF
>TRBV5-1|once|-|TRBJ1-5
TGCGCCAGCAGCTTGGGGGCAAGCCAGCCCCAGCATTTT
CASSLGASQPQHF
>TRBV28|-|-|TRBJ2-7
TGTGCCAGCATGATACAAGGGGTTGTAGACGAGCAGTACTTC
CASMIQGVVDEQYF
>TRBV6-5|-|-|TRBJ1-5
TGTGCCAGCAGTGGGACGACAGGTGGGCAGCCCCAGCATTTT
CASSGTTGGQPQHF
>TRBV6-1|-|-|TRBJ1-1
TGTGCCAGCAGTGTAGGGGGGATCGCTGAAGCTTTCTTT
CASSVGGIAEAFF
>TRBV29-1|-|TRBD2|TRBJ2-3
TGCAGCGAGGCACTAGCGGGAGGGGATACGCAGTATTTT
CSEALAGGDTQYF
>TRBV27|-|-|TRBJ1-1
TGTGCCAGCAGGGGCGCCGGGGCCAACACTGAAGCTTTCTTT
CASRGAGANTEAFF
>TRBV15|-|-|TRBJ1-1
TGTGCCACCAGCCGAGGGGGTGGGGGGACTGAAGCTTTCTTT
CATSRGGGGTEAFF
>TRBV28|-|-|TRBJ1-5
TGTGCCAGCAGTTTGGGGCAGGGAGGCAATCAGCCCCAGCATTTT
CASSLGQGGNQPQHF
>TRBV28|few|-|TRBJ2-1
TGTGCCAGCAGTCCTGCGGGACAACGCAATGAGCAGTTCTTC
CASSPAGQRNEQFF
>TRBV7-9|-|-|TRBJ1-3
TGTGCCAGCACCGTAGTGGGGCAGGGCTCTGGAAACACCATATATTTT
CASTVVGQGSGNTIYF
>TRBV28|-|-|TRBJ1-2
TGTGCCAGCAGTTTAGTAGGGTTGGATGGCTACACCTTC
CASSLVGLDGYTF
>TRBV9|-|-|TRBJ1-3
TGTGCCAGCAGCAGGGAGGGTCGGGATTCTGGAAACACCATATATTTT
CASSREGRDSGNTIYF
>TRBV29-1|-|-|TRBJ2-7
TGCAGCGCCGGCACAGGATACGAGCAGTACTTC
CSAGTGYEQYF
>TRBV18|-|-|TRBJ1-3
TGTGCCAGCTCACCCTTGGGCAGCTCTGGAAACACCATATATTTT
CASSPLGSSGNTIYF